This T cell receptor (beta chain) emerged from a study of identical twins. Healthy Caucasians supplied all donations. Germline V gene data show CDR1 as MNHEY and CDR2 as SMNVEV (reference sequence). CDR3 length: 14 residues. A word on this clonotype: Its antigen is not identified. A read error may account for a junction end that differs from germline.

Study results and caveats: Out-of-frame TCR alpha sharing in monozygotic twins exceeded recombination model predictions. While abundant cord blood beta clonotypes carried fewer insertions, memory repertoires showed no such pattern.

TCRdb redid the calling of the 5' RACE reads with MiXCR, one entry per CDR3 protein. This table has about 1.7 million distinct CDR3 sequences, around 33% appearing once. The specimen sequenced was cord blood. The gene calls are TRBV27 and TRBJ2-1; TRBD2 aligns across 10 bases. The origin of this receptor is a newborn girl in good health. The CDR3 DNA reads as TGTGCCAGCACTAGCGGGAGCTCCTACAATGAGCAGTTATTC. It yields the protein CASTSGSSYNEQLF.